Below are 22 T cell receptor beta chains sequenced from a single sample in a study of T-cell memory formation after mild COVID-19. One entry per CDR3 protein results from TCRdb running MiXCR on the 5' RACE reads. The sample records about 180,000 distinct CDR3 sequences, approximately 16% being singletons. The sample comprised PBMCs or a T cell subset sorted from them (not recorded which). The receptors stem from an adult woman who had mild COVID-19 (a few samples of this study predate the infection). Cell type and time point are not known.

The sample holds a few counts of this clonotype. One end of the junction fails to match germline, which may point to a read error. The J gene is TRBJ2-1, the V gene TRBV7-7; 9 bases are a match to TRBD1. Germline-derived CDR1 and CDR2 are SSHAT and FNYEAQ (reference sequence). The CDR3 length is 14 residues. CDR3 amino acids: CASSPGTGIHEQFF. CDR3 nucleotide sequence: TGTGCTAGCAGCCCCGGGACAGGGATCCATGAGCAGTTCTTC.

This clonotype has more than one count but fewer than ten. The chain uses TRBV4-2 and TRBJ1-6; the match to TRBD1 covers 8 bases. V lost 3 bases to trimming and J lost 6 bases; unmatched junction nucleotides: 4. There are 15 residues in the CDR3. Germline V lookup: CDR1 LGHNA, CDR2 YNFKEQ. This CDR3 is CASSQGQVLNSPLHF. The CDR3 DNA follows: TGTGCCAGCAGCCAGGGACAGGTCCTTAATTCACCCCTCCACTTT.

The rearrangement joins TRBV27 to TRBJ2-7; D is unresolved. This CDR3 region has 12 residues. Germline-derived CDR1 and CDR2 are MNHEY and SMNVEV (reference sequence). The germline V and J ends were trimmed by 6 bases and 7 bases, with 13 bases remaining between them. This CDR3 reads CASSNPVGEQYF. CDR3 coding DNA: TGTGCCAGCAGCAACCCTGTCGGAGAGCAGTACTTC.

This clonotype was counted a few times. The V and J genes are TRBV12-3 or TRBV12-4 and TRBJ2-7, with TRBD2 identical over 8 bases. V shed 3 bases and J 4 bases; nucleotides not matched to a gene: 8. This CDR3 comprises 15 residues. The CDR3 bases are TGTGCCAGCAGTTTCCATGCGGGGGGCCTTTACGAGCAGTACTTC. Its translation is CASSFHAGGLYEQYF.

In this sample, this clonotype turned up a few times. The chain links TRBV11-2 to TRBJ2-2; D is uncertain. The V gene lost 6 bases and the J gene lost 0 bases, with 11 bases spanning the gap. The CDR3 is 15 residues long. CDR1 and CDR2 (germline): SGHAT, FQNNGV. CDR3 nucleotides: TGTGCCAGCAGTACCTTCACGACGAACACCGGGGAGCTGTTTTTT. Amino acid sequence: CASSTFTTNTGELFF.

The chain combines TRBV29-1 with TRBJ2-7, with TRBD1 as a possible D gene (5 bases). This CDR3 has 14 residues. With 0 bases removed from V and 2 bases from J, the gap between germline ends came to 11 bases. Germline CDR1 is SQVTM and CDR2 is ANQGSEA. CDR3 sequence: CSVEDTGTTYEQYF. CDR3 DNA sequence: TGCAGCGTTGAAGATACAGGCACAACCTACGAGCAGTACTTC.

This clonotype has more than one count but fewer than ten. The chain carries TRBV7-6 and TRBJ2-3, with D possibly matching TRBD2 (5 bases). Germline CDR1 reads SGHVS; CDR2 reads FNYEAQ. The CDR3 loop spans 13 amino acids. Trimming took 5 bases from V and 4 from J, leaving 10 bases between them. The DNA for the CDR3 is TGTGCCAGCAGCCTCGGGAAGGCAGATACGCAGTATTTT. Residues: CASSLGKADTQYF.

This clonotype was counted only a few times. The chain has TRBV5-1 and TRBJ2-1; D is unclear. The CDR3 contains 13 residues. Trimming took off 5 bases at V and 0 bases at J, with 6 bases between the two ends. The germline CDR1 and CDR2 sequences are SGHRS and YFSETQ. The CDR3: CASSRVSYNEQFF. In DNA, the CDR3 is TGCGCCAGCAGTCGCGTCTCCTACAATGAGCAGTTCTTC.

As regards this clonotype: The CDR3 does not end in the conserved phenylalanine or tryptophan, so this is likely a read error. The CDR3 here is CASSWGLAGGLDSYEQYL. In DNA form, the CDR3 reads TGCGCCAGCAGCTGGGGACTAGCGGGGGGCCTTGACTCCTACGAGCAGTACTTA. The genes are TRBV5-1 and TRBJ2-7, with 15 bases lining up with TRBD2. This CDR3 is 18 amino acids long. V trimming: 3 bases; J trimming: 0 bases; junction bases outside the gene matches: 7. In germline, CDR1 is SGHRS, CDR2 YFSETQ.

The V call is TRBV18, the J call TRBJ2-7; 9 positions agree with TRBD1. The CDR3 is 16 amino acids. V trimming: 4 bases; J trimming: 0 bases; junction bases outside the gene matches: 7. Germline values: CDR1 KGHSH, CDR2 LQKENI. CDR3 protein: CASSRPPGQGSYEQYF. CDR3 sequence (DNA): TGTGCCAGCTCACGCCCCCCGGGACAGGGCTCCTACGAGCAGTACTTC.

V and J are TRBV18 and TRBJ2-7; no definite D call. Germline V lookup: CDR1 KGHSH, CDR2 LQKENI. The CDR3 length is 13 residues. Deletions cut 6 bases from V and 6 bases from J, with 15 bases between. This CDR3 reads CASSSPVSPEQYF. The CDR3, as DNA: TGTGCCAGCTCTTCACCAGTGTCTCCCGAGCAGTACTTC.

This chain connects TRBV30 to TRBJ2-3; 11 positions match TRBD2. The V segment lost 3 bases and the J segment 1 base; nucleotides outside the gene matches: 0. CDR3 length equals 14 residues. In germline, CDR1 is GTSNPN, CDR2 SVGIG (reference sequence). The CDR3 reads CAWRLAGGTDTQYF. The CDR3 coding sequence is TGTGCCTGGAGACTAGCGGGGGGCACAGATACGCAGTATTTT.

The table lists this clonotype with a count of one. The V gene is TRBV19, the J gene TRBJ1-2; maybe TRBD1 (6 bases). The ends were cut back, 4 bases at V and 2 bases at J, with 17 bases in the middle. Per germline, CDR1 LNHDA and CDR2 SQIVND (reference sequence). The CDR3 runs 16 residues. CDR3 amino acids: CASSTNGQPANYGYTF. CDR3 in DNA: TGTGCCAGTAGTACCAACGGACAGCCAGCCAACTATGGCTACACCTTC.

This clonotype was found a few times. V usage is TRBV29-1 and J usage is TRBJ1-2; D is perhaps TRBD1 (6 bases). Germline lookup yields CDR1 SQVTM and CDR2 ANQGSEA. The ends were cut back, 7 bases at V and 4 bases at J, with 10 bases in the middle. This CDR3 has 11 amino acids. The CDR3 DNA is TGCAGCGCTGGACAGTCCTATGGCTACACCTTC. It specifies CSAGQSYGYTF.

There are a few counts of this clonotype. The chain couples TRBV5-1 to TRBJ2-7; no clear D. This CDR3 is built from 14 residues. Trimming took 1 base from V and 2 from J, leaving 10 bases between them. Per the germline V gene, CDR1 is SGHRS and CDR2 is YFSETQ. CDR3 amino acids: CASSLLPDTYEQYF. CDR3 nucleotides: TGCGCCAGCAGCTTGTTACCGGATACCTACGAGCAGTACTTC.

This clonotype was counted between two and nine times. The chain employs TRBV3-1 and TRBJ2-7; TRBD1 matches at 7 bases. V lost 7 bases, J lost 3 bases, and 12 bases stayed unmatched. The CDR3 sequence is 15 residues long. The germline CDR1 and CDR2 sequences are LGHDT and YNNKEL (reference sequence). The DNA for the CDR3 is TGTGCCAGCACCTTAAGACAGGGCTTAGGCTACGAGCAGTACTTC. This translates into CASTLRQGLGYEQYF.

This clonotype was seen more than once but under ten times. The chain uses TRBV6-5 and TRBJ2-1, with 11 bases matching TRBD1. Germline values: CDR1 MNHEY, CDR2 SVGAGI. This CDR3 is built from 15 residues. J was trimmed by 3 bases and V by 5 bases; bases with no gene match: 3. CDR3 in DNA: TGTGCCAGCAGTCTGGGGACAGGGGGCTACAATGAGCAGTTCTTC. This codes for CASSLGTGGYNEQFF.

This clonotype was seen repeatedly, ten times or more. This rearrangement joins TRBV20-1 to TRBJ2-1; no firm D call. Per germline, CDR1 DFQATT and CDR2 SNEGSKA (reference sequence). The CDR3 consists of 13 residues. Trimming cost V 8 bases and J 0 bases, with 11 bases left between them. CDR3: CSLTRSSYNEQFF. The CDR3 bases are TGCAGTCTAACCAGGAGCTCCTACAATGAGCAGTTCTTC.

This clonotype was detected only a few times. The chain combines TRBV7-6 with TRBJ2-3; the D is unclear. The CDR3 totals 13 residues. Germline assignment: CDR1 SGHVS and CDR2 FNYEAQ. With 5 bases removed from V and 5 bases from J, the gap between germline ends came to 11 bases. The CDR3 spells CASSASSGDTQYF. CDR3 in DNA: TGTGCCAGCAGCGCTTCGTCCGGAGATACGCAGTATTTT.

The chain is built from TRBV10-3 and TRBJ1-1; TRBD1 matches 10 bases. The CDR3 loop spans 19 amino acids. Germline lookup yields CDR1 ENHRY and CDR2 SYGVKD. The junction had 16 bases not matched to a gene; V was cut back by 2 bases and J by 4 bases. The CDR3 DNA follows: TGTGCCATCAGTGAGCCCTACTCCGGGACAGGGGATCGAGGCACTGAAGCTTTCTTT. This encodes CAISEPYSGTGDRGTEAFF.

This clonotype has a handful of counts. This sequence joins TRBV20-1 and TRBJ2-7, with 7 bases aligning to TRBD1. With V trimmed by 5 bases and J by 7 bases, 8 bases remained unmatched. From germline, CDR1 is DFQATT and CDR2 SNEGSKA (reference sequence). The CDR3 is 12 residues long. The chain's CDR3 is CSAEGQILEQYF. CDR3 nucleotides: TGCAGTGCTGAGGGACAGATCCTAGAGCAGTACTTC.

The chain employs TRBV20-1 and TRBJ1-2; D not resolved. Trimming removed 1 base from V and 0 bases from J, with 9 bases in between. Germline V gene sequence: CDR1 DFQATT, CDR2 SNEGSKA (reference sequence). The CDR3 consists of 14 residues. Here the CDR3 reads CSARGPGANYGYTF. The CDR3 DNA follows: TGCAGTGCTAGAGGACCTGGAGCTAACTATGGCTACACCTTC.